The clone carrying this TCR beta chain was detected ten times or more. The data were obtained in a study of shared clonotypes between healthy human individuals. Only Caucasian adults living in Nashville, Tennessee served as donors. The sequenced material, unsorted PBMC DNA, was run on ten immunoSEQ deep assay plates. Libraries were prepared by immunoSEQ multiplex PCR; TCRdb keeps only in-frame clonotypes and omits some of them. The sample has some 96,000 clones, around 43% seen once. The germline V gene encodes CDR1 SGHTA and CDR2 FQGNSA. The CDR3 extends over 13 amino acids. Trimming removed 6 bases at V and 3 bases at J, with 11 bases between.

The receptor comes from a woman between 40 and 50 years old in good health. Some clones in this sample may be carry-over from other donors' samples. The chain carries TRBV7-2 and TRBJ1-2; D might be TRBD1 (6 bases). The sample was PBMCs. The CDR3 DNA follows: TGTGCCAGCAGGCCCACAGGGTACTATGGCTACACCTTC. It encodes CASRPTGYYGYTF.